The source of this TCR beta chain is a study of CD8+CD57+ T cells in acquired aplastic anemia. Study at large: Sorted CD4+ and CD8+ cells yielded DNA averaging around 3.5 ug. Study results and caveats: Any difference that existed in CD8+ Simpson's diversity between patients and controls was not significant. Patients and controls were found to share twenty-nine CD8+ CDR3 sequences.

Turning to this clonotype: Its antigen is unidentified. At one end, the junction sequence differs from germline, possibly due to a read error.

The template for TCR beta VDJ and CDR3 sequence profiling was genomic DNA. MiXCR, applied by TCRdb to the reads, yields one record per CDR3 protein. The sample shows approximately 190,000 distinct CDR3 sequences, 50% to 75% of them seen only once. The CDR3 has 15 amino acids. The germline V gene has CDR1 SGHTA and CDR2 FQGNSA. Sequencing used sorted CD4+, CD8+, or CD8+CD57+ T cells (not recorded which) from PBMCs. This TCR derives from a human donor with severe aplastic anemia or a healthy control (not recorded which). This chain joins TRBV7-2 and TRBJ2-7; 9 nucleotides line up with TRBD1. DNA for the CDR3: TGTGCCGGCAGCGTCTCCGGGACAGGGAACAACGAGCAGTACTTC. This gives the protein CAGSVSGTGNNEQYF.